A selection of T cell receptor beta chains follows, all from one sample in a study of identical twins. TCRdb reprocessed the 5' RACE reads with MiXCR, giving one entry per CDR3 protein. Of roughly 250,000 distinct CDR3 sequences listed, 6% to 8% are singletons. These data were also filed under a second study, of yellow fever vaccine responses in identical twins.

The sequencing sample was made of CD8+ T cells sorted from blood. These TCRs come from a woman aged 18 to 35 in good health. CDR3s include the opening cysteine and the closing phenylalanine or tryptophan. D genes are given only for firm matches. Clone size is given for some rows only: seen once, a few or many times, or a class if the clone is expanded.

v_gene	d_gene	j_gene	abundance	CDR3aa	CDR3nt
TRBV4-1	-	TRBJ1-2	few	CASSQESKNYGYTF	TGCGCCAGCAGCCAAGAGTCAAAGAACTATGGCTACACCTTC
TRBV6-1	TRBD2	TRBJ2-1	-	CASSEVRLAGNGQFF	TGTGCCAGCAGTGAAGTACGACTAGCGGGTAACGGGCAGTTCTTC
TRBV29-1	-	TRBJ2-1	many	CSVVGLSSTGDSYNEQFF	TGCAGCGTTGTAGGTTTGTCTAGCACCGGTGACTCCTACAATGAGCAGTTCTTC
TRBV27	TRBD1	TRBJ1-5	few	CASTEGQINNQPQHF	TGTGCCAGCACCGAGGGACAGATCAACAACCAGCCCCAGCATTTT
TRBV14	-	TRBJ1-5	many	CASSQTGPGGNQPQHF	TGTGCCAGCAGCCAGACAGGCCCAGGGGGCAATCAGCCCCAGCATTTT
TRBV12-3/TRBV12-4	-	TRBJ1-1	many	CASTDGGGIKAFF	TGTGCCAGCACCGACGGTGGGGGGATCAAAGCTTTCTTT
TRBV9	-	TRBJ1-1	few	CASSARDTLVVYPTEAFF	TGTGCCAGCAGCGCCCGCGACACGTTGGTTGTGTATCCCACTGAAGCTTTCTTT
TRBV9	TRBD2	TRBJ2-1	-	CASGTGGPSGEQFF	TGTGCCAGCGGGACGGGAGGGCCGTCCGGTGAGCAGTTCTTC
TRBV29-1	TRBD2	TRBJ2-3	-	CSIGLAGDSSTDTQYF	TGCAGCATTGGGCTAGCGGGGGACTCTAGCACAGATACGCAGTATTTT
TRBV5-1	TRBD1	TRBJ2-1	many	CASSLDRSYNEQFF	TGCGCCAGCAGCCTGGACAGGAGCTACAATGAGCAGTTCTTC
TRBV3-1	-	TRBJ2-3	-	CASSQVGSGFTDTQYF	TGTGCCAGCAGCCAAGTAGGGTCAGGTTTCACAGATACGCAGTATTTT
TRBV4-1	-	TRBJ2-1	-	CASSQKMGTSPNEQFF	TGCGCCAGCAGCCAAAAGATGGGGACATCGCCGAATGAGCAGTTCTTC
TRBV15	TRBD1	TRBJ1-6	-	CATSRGAGTASNSPLHF	TGTGCCACCAGCAGAGGGGCAGGGACAGCGAGTAATTCACCCCTCCACTTT
TRBV12-3/TRBV12-4	-	TRBJ2-2	many	CASSLDQRAGELFF	TGTGCCAGCAGTTTGGACCAGCGGGCCGGGGAGCTGTTTTTT
TRBV5-1	TRBD2	TRBJ2-1	few	CASSLWASGRDLVDEQFF	TGCGCCAGCAGCTTGTGGGCTAGCGGGAGGGACTTGGTCGATGAGCAGTTCTTC
TRBV28	TRBD1	TRBJ1-1	-	CASSYVPWSRGGETEAFF	TGTGCCAGCAGTTACGTTCCCTGGAGCAGGGGGGGAGAAACTGAAGCTTTCTTT
TRBV7-9	TRBD1	TRBJ2-1	many	CASSSGQGGNEQFF	TGTGCCAGCAGCTCAGGACAGGGGGGGAATGAGCAGTTCTTC
TRBV27	-	TRBJ1-6	few	CASGYNSPLHF	TGTGCCAGCGGTTATAATTCACCCCTCCACTTT
TRBV29-1	-	TRBJ1-1	many	CSVGVDTEAFF	TGCAGCGTTGGTGTTGACACTGAAGCTTTCTTT
TRBV9	TRBD2	TRBJ2-1	many	CASSFGTSGSYNEQFF	TGTGCCAGCAGCTTCGGGACTAGCGGTTCTTACAATGAGCAGTTCTTC
TRBV29-1	TRBD2	TRBJ2-1	many	CSATQGLADYNEQFF	TGCAGCGCCACCCAGGGACTAGCGGACTACAATGAGCAGTTCTTC
TRBV2	-	TRBJ2-2	-	CASTNPGQNTGELFF	TGTGCCAGCACCAACCCGGGACAGAACACCGGGGAGCTGTTTTTT
TRBV29-1	-	TRBJ2-5	many	CSVESPRGDRETQYF	TGCAGCGTTGAATCCCCCAGGGGCGATCGGGAGACCCAGTACTTC
TRBV20-1	-	TRBJ2-2	many	CSARGPGAPGNTGELFF	TGCAGTGCTAGAGGTCCGGGGGCCCCGGGGAACACCGGGGAGCTGTTTTTT
TRBV11-2	-	TRBJ2-7	few	CASSFYPTANSYEQYF	TGTGCCAGCAGCTTTTATCCGACAGCTAACTCCTACGAGCAGTACTTC
TRBV4-1	TRBD2	TRBJ2-1	few	CASSQGISSGSSYNEQFF	TGCGCCAGCAGCCAAGGGATTAGTAGCGGGAGCTCCTACAATGAGCAGTTCTTC
TRBV11-2	TRBD1	TRBJ2-1	many	CASSPPYTGTGAF	TGTGCCAGCAGCCCTCCTTACACCGGGACAGGGGCCTTC
TRBV20-1	-	TRBJ1-3	-	CSARPRDVGNTIYF	TGCAGTGCTAGGCCCAGGGATGTTGGAAACACCATATATTTT
TRBV20-1	-	TRBJ1-3	few	CSAESISGNTIYF	TGCAGTGCCGAGTCGATCTCTGGAAACACCATATATTTT
TRBV10-1	TRBD1	TRBJ1-1	few	CASSTGTGVMNTEAFF	TGCGCCAGCAGCACCGGGACAGGGGTCATGAACACTGAAGCTTTCTTT
TRBV29-1	-	TRBJ2-5	many	CSVEAPQGTPRETQYF	TGCAGCGTTGAAGCGCCCCAGGGAACTCCGCGAGAGACCCAGTACTTC
TRBV7-9	TRBD2	TRBJ2-1	-	CASSYLGGGYNEQFF	TGTGCCAGCAGCTACCTCGGGGGGGGTTACAATGAGCAGTTCTTC
TRBV6-2/TRBV6-3	TRBD1	TRBJ2-1	few	CASIQGGRYNEQFF	TGTGCCAGCATACAGGGGGGTCGATACAATGAGCAGTTCTTC
TRBV28	TRBD2	TRBJ2-1	-	CASSFRTSGRVEQFF	TGTGCCAGCAGTTTCAGGACTAGCGGGAGGGTTGAGCAGTTCTTC
TRBV4-1	-	TRBJ2-1	many	CASSQEARGTEQFF	TGCGCCAGCAGCCAAGAGGCGCGGGGCACTGAGCAGTTCTTC
TRBV2	TRBD2	TRBJ2-1	many	CARQAGALYNEQFF	TGTGCCCGGCAAGCGGGGGCCCTCTACAATGAGCAGTTCTTC
TRBV6-5	-	TRBJ1-2	-	CASSYSTGNDGYTF	TGTGCCAGCAGTTACTCGACCGGGAATGACGGCTACACCTTC
TRBV11-2	TRBD2	TRBJ2-7	-	CASSLTLAGGPEEQYF	TGTGCCAGCAGCTTGACCTTAGCGGGAGGGCCGGAAGAGCAGTACTTC
TRBV10-1	-	TRBJ2-1	-	CASGDSRGGFNEQFF	TGCGCCAGCGGGGATAGCAGAGGGGGATTCAATGAGCAGTTCTTC
TRBV24-1	TRBD2	TRBJ2-1	many	CATSDSPGTRRYNEQFF	TGTGCCACCAGTGATTCGCCCGGGACTAGAAGGTACAATGAGCAGTTCTTC
TRBV28	-	TRBJ2-1	few	CASSLGYGEQFF	TGTGCCAGCAGTTTGGGCTACGGTGAGCAGTTCTTC
TRBV11-3	-	TRBJ2-3	-	CASSLGGWTPTSTDTQYF	TGTGCCAGCAGCTTAGGCGGCTGGACACCAACTAGCACAGATACGCAGTATTTT
TRBV4-1	-	TRBJ1-2	many	CASSQPVERTAYYGYTF	TGCGCCAGCAGCCAACCAGTCGAAAGGACCGCGTACTATGGCTACACCTTC
TRBV19	TRBD2	TRBJ2-1	few	CASKIQRDYNEQFF	TGTGCCAGTAAAATACAGCGGGATTACAATGAGCAGTTCTTC
TRBV11-1	-	TRBJ2-7	many	CASSLVQGAGIKTYEQYF	TGTGCCAGCAGCTTAGTCCAAGGAGCCGGTATCAAGACCTACGAGCAGTACTTC
TRBV25-1	-	TRBJ2-5	few	CASSEYIETQYF	TGTGCCAGCAGTGAATACATAGAGACCCAGTACTTC
TRBV5-1	-	TRBJ2-7	-	CASSLGPQRNLYEQYF	TGCGCCAGCAGCTTGGGGCCGCAGAGGAACCTCTACGAGCAGTACTTC
TRBV29-1	-	TRBJ1-1	many	CSVAGNAEAFF	TGCAGCGTTGCGGGTAACGCTGAAGCTTTCTTT
TRBV11-2	TRBD1	TRBJ1-6	many	CASSVGQLNSPLHF	TGTGCCAGCAGCGTGGGACAGCTTAATTCACCCCTCCACTTT
TRBV6-1	TRBD1	TRBJ1-1	few	CASRIQGRAIDTEAFF	TGTGCCAGCAGGATACAGGGGAGGGCGATCGACACTGAAGCTTTCTTT
TRBV12-3/TRBV12-4	TRBD2	TRBJ2-5	many	CASSLSLAGGLETQYF	TGTGCCAGCAGTCTGTCACTAGCGGGGGGCCTCGAGACCCAGTACTTC
TRBV7-9	TRBD2	TRBJ2-1	-	CASSLSSGHSYNEQFF	TGTGCCAGCAGCTTGTCTAGCGGGCACTCCTACAATGAGCAGTTCTTC
TRBV9	TRBD2	TRBJ2-2	few	CASSVGASSGPNGELFF	TGTGCCAGCAGCGTAGGGGCATCTAGCGGGCCTAACGGGGAGCTGTTTTTT
TRBV11-2	-	TRBJ2-7	few	CASSLTWGAYEQYF	TGTGCCAGCAGCTTAACCTGGGGAGCCTACGAGCAGTACTTC
TRBV12-3/TRBV12-4	-	TRBJ2-7	few	CASSGGDRIYEQYF	TGTGCCAGCAGTGGTGGGGACCGGATCTACGAGCAGTACTTC
TRBV10-3	TRBD2	TRBJ2-7	many	CAISEISGTTYEQYF	TGTGCCATCAGTGAAATTAGCGGGACAACCTACGAGCAGTACTTC
TRBV20-1	TRBD1	TRBJ2-7	few	CSAIGQAIYEQYF	TGCAGTGCTATAGGACAGGCCATCTACGAGCAGTACTTC
TRBV15	TRBD2	TRBJ2-5	-	CATSRGGGDSFQETQYF	TGTGCCACCAGCAGAGGGGGGGGTGACAGTTTCCAAGAGACCCAGTACTTC
TRBV25-1	-	TRBJ2-3	-	CASSDGGRASTDTQYF	TGTGCCAGCAGTGATGGTGGCAGGGCCAGCACAGATACGCAGTATTTT
TRBV4-1	TRBD1	TRBJ1-1	few	CASSQVGQGAEAFF	TGCGCCAGCAGCCAAGTGGGACAGGGCGCTGAAGCTTTCTTT